The 5 T cell receptor beta chains below were found in one sample sequenced in a study of response to subunit inactivated influenza vaccine. TCRdb redid the calling of the RT-PCR reads with MiXCR, one entry per CDR3 protein. The data show over 650,000 distinct CDR3 sequences, around 18% seen once. The material sequenced was PBMCs from blood, taken 5 to 6 days after vaccination. The receptor source for this set is a man in his fifties who received an inactivated influenza vaccine.

A single count supports this clonotype. The V gene is TRBV7-8, the J gene TRBJ2-7; 9 bases align to TRBD1. J was trimmed by 6 bases and V by 4 bases; bases with no gene match: 7. The germline V gene encodes CDR1 SGHVS and CDR2 FQNEAQ. The CDR3 totals 14 residues. CDR3 loop: CASSSQGQGLEQYF. CDR3 DNA: TGTGCCAGCAGCTCCCAGGGACAGGGTCTCGAGCAGTACTTC.

The rearrangement links TRBV12-3 or TRBV12-4 to TRBJ2-7; D gene ambiguous. The CDR3 totals 14 residues. V lost 3 bases to trimming and J lost 4 bases, with 13 bases between them. CDR3 DNA sequence: TGTGCCAGCAGTTTCAGTCTCGGGTGGTACGAGCAGTACTTC. This gives the protein CASSFSLGWYEQYF.

V is TRBV6-5 and J is TRBJ1-1; possible D gene TRBD1, 5 bases. The CDR3 contains 16 residues. Germline V gene lookup returns CDR1 MNHEY and CDR2 SVGAGI. With 2 bases removed from V and 1 base from J, the gap between germline ends came to 14 bases. The CDR3 region has the DNA TGTGCCAGCAGTTACCCACCACAGGCTAGGAACACTGAAGCTTTCTTT. Amino acid sequence: CASSYPPQARNTEAFF.

This clonotype was picked up a small number of times. J is TRBJ2-7 and V is TRBV30; 14 positions agree with TRBD2. Losses at the gene ends were 6 bases for V and 3 bases for J; bases not matched to a gene: 13. There are 17 residues in the CDR3. In germline, CDR1 is GTSNPN, CDR2 SVGIG (reference sequence). The chain's CDR3 is CACMTGTSGRGLYEQYF. The CDR3 region has the DNA TGTGCCTGCATGACCGGGACTAGCGGGAGAGGTCTCTACGAGCAGTACTTC. The complete variable domain, with remaining parts taken from reference TRBV30 and TRBJ2-7, reads SQTIHQWPATLVQPVGSPLSLECTVEGTSNPNLYWYRQAAGRGLQLLFYSVGIGQISSEVPQNLSASRPQDRQFILSSKKLLLSDSGFYLCACMTGTSGRGLYEQYFGPGTRLTVT.

This clonotype was found a few times. This chain joins TRBV20-1 and TRBJ2-3; tentatively, D is TRBD1 (6 bases). V was cut by 5 bases and J by 2 bases, with 11 bases left in between. The CDR3 totals 13 residues. Germline V lookup: CDR1 DFQATT, CDR2 SNEGSKA (reference sequence). Written as DNA, the CDR3 is TGCAGTGCTTGGGACACCTACACAGATACGCAGTATTTT. It translates to CSAWDTYTDTQYF.